The rows below give T cell receptor beta chains drawn from one sample of a study of cytomegalovirus exposure and HLA in healthy donors. Only in-frame clones appear in the TCRdb table, and some are missing; sequencing was by immunoSEQ multiplex PCR. Its clone listing holds around 80,000 clones. Sequencing input: PBMCs. Source of these receptors: a boy between 10 and 17 years old in good health and CMV-seronegative. Both conserved end residues are part of each CDR3. Each record gives: CDR3 protein, CDR3 DNA, D gene, J gene, V gene. A D gene is named only where the DNA matches it firmly.

CASQRTSAHSYNEQFF	TGTGCCAGCCAAAGGACTAGCGCCCACTCCTACAATGAGCAGTTCTTC	TRBD2	TRBJ2-1	TRBV7-3
CASSVAGQSTGELFF	TGTGCCAGCAGCGTAGCTGGGCAGAGCACCGGGGAGCTGTTTTTT	-	TRBJ2-2	TRBV9
CASSSAVWLAEFSSSYEQYF	TGTGCCAGCAGTAGCGCCGTCTGGCTAGCGGAGTTCTCATCCTCCTACGAGCAGTACTTC	TRBD2	TRBJ2-7	TRBV2
CASSPPDRIVTEAFF	TGTGCCAGCAGCCCGCCGGACAGGATAGTGACTGAAGCTTTCTTT	TRBD1	TRBJ1-1	TRBV13
CASSGQVEPQETQYF	TGTGCCAGCAGCGGACAAGTTGAACCCCAAGAGACCCAGTACTTC	-	TRBJ2-5	TRBV6-1
CASSEAWTPYDEKLFF	TGTGCCAGCAGTGAAGCTTGGACACCTTATGATGAAAAACTGTTTTTT	-	TRBJ1-4	TRBV6-1
CASSRQTGPETQYF	TGCGCCAGCAGCCGACAGACAGGCCCGGAGACCCAGTACTTC	-	TRBJ2-5	TRBV4-3
CASSRAGGSRETQYF	TGTGCCAGCAGTCGGGCGGGAGGATCCCGGGAGACCCAGTACTTC	TRBD2	TRBJ2-5	TRBV13
CASSPGTSGRGNEQFF	TGTGCCAGCTCACCCGGGACTAGCGGGAGAGGGAATGAGCAGTTCTTC	TRBD2	TRBJ2-1	TRBV18
CASSKVAGLSYEQYF	TGTGCCAGCAGCAAAGTAGCGGGGTTATCCTACGAGCAGTACTTC	TRBD2	TRBJ2-7	TRBV14
CASSSGQSTDTQYF	TGCGCCAGCAGCTCCGGACAGAGCACAGATACGCAGTATTTT	-	TRBJ2-3	TRBV5-1
CASSLGLVKDTQYF	TGCGCCAGCAGCTTGGGACTAGTCAAAGATACGCAGTATTTT	-	TRBJ2-3	TRBV5-1
CASRDGGFCSF	TGTGCCAGCAGGGACGGGGGGTTTTGTAGTTTC	TRBD2	TRBJ2-7	TRBV2
CASSQGPMDRSYNEQFF	TGCGCCAGCAGCCAGGGACCTATGGACAGGTCCTACAATGAGCAGTTCTTC	TRBD1	TRBJ2-1	TRBV4-3
CASRKTARKSNEQFF	TGTGCCAGCAGGAAGACAGCCCGAAAGAGCAATGAGCAGTTCTTC	-	TRBJ2-1	TRBV27
CASSRPGSEYGKQYF	TGTGCCAGCAGTAGACCGGGCTCCGAGTACGGGAAGCAGTACTTC	-	TRBJ2-7	TRBV5-4
CASIRGGWNTEAFF	TGTGCCAGCATCCGGGGGGGCTGGAACACTGAAGCTTTCTTT	-	TRBJ1-1	TRBV2
CASSFAGTDAYEQYF	TGTGCCAGCAGCTTCGCCGGGACAGACGCCTACGAGCAGTACTTC	TRBD1	TRBJ2-7	TRBV9
CASSPPRTGTAPGELFF	TGTGCCAGCTCACCACCGAGGACAGGGACGGCCCCCGGGGAGCTGTTTTTT	TRBD1	TRBJ2-2	TRBV18
CASSLGTGGEKLFF	TGCGCCAGCAGCTTGGGGACCGGGGGTGAAAAACTGTTTTTT	-	TRBJ1-4	TRBV5-1
CASRDPSGGAYEQYF	TGTGCCAGCAGAGATCCTAGCGGGGGCGCCTACGAGCAGTACTTC	TRBD2	TRBJ2-7	TRBV6-5
CASSQGQGRSANEKLFF	TGCGCCAGCAGCCAAGGTCAGGGGCGGTCCGCTAATGAAAAACTGTTTTTT	-	TRBJ1-4	TRBV4-3
CASPNGPQETQYF	TGTGCCAGCCCAAATGGGCCCCAAGAGACCCAGTACTTC	-	TRBJ2-5	TRBV2
CASSQEPGVGQETQYF	TGTGCCAGCAGCCAGGAACCAGGGGTGGGACAAGAGACCCAGTACTTC	-	TRBJ2-5	TRBV4-2
CASSSTGTGYNNGYTF	TGTGCCAGCAGCTCCACCGGGACAGGATACAATAATGGCTACACCTTC	TRBD1	TRBJ1-2	TRBV27
CASSQDRTGAAGELFF	TGCGCCAGCAGCCAAGATCGGACAGGGGCCGCCGGGGAGCTGTTTTTT	TRBD1	TRBJ2-2	TRBV4-3
CASSLIQSGTAPEKLFF	TGTGCCAGCAGCTTGATCCAATCCGGGACAGCCCCTGAAAAACTGTTTTTT	TRBD1	TRBJ1-4	TRBV25-1